The clone carrying this T cell receptor (beta chain) was detected only a few times. Its specificity is not known. The source of the sample is a study of identical twins. V lost 6 bases and J lost 2; bases outside the gene matches: 7. The CDR3 consists of 14 residues. Germline V gives CDR1 SEHNR, CDR2 FQNEAQ (reference sequence). MiXCR, applied by TCRdb to the 5' RACE reads, yields one record per CDR3 protein. Altogether some 710,000 distinct CDR3 sequences are present, roughly 6% being singletons, with the ten largest covering under 2%. General observations from the study: A lower insertion count was a feature of abundant cord blood beta clonotypes, with no such feature in memory repertoires.

The J gene is TRBJ2-7, the V gene TRBV7-9; 7 positions match TRBD1. The TCR originated in a man aged 18 to 30 in good health. The sample consisted of naive T cells sorted from blood. CDR3 sequence (DNA): TGTGCCAGCAGTGAGGGGGCCTCTGCCTACGAGCAGTACTTC. This sequence encodes CASSEGASAYEQYF.